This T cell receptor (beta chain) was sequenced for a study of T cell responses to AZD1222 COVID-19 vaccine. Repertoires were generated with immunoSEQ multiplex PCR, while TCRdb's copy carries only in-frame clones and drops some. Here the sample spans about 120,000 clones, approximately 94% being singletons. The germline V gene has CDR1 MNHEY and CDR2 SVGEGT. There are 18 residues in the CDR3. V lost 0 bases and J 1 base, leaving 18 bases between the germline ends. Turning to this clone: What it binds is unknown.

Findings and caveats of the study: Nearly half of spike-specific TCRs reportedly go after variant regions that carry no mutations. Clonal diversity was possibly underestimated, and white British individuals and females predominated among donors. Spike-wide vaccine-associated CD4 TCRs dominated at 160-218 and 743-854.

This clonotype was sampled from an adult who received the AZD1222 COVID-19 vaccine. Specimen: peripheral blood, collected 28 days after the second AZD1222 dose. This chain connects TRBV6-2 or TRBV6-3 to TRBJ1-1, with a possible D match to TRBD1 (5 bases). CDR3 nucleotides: TGTGCCAGCAGTTACTCCAGGGAACCTATCTTAAAGAACACTGAAGCTTTCTTT. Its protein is CASSYSREPILKNTEAFF.